This T cell receptor beta chain stems from a study of T cell changes during pregnancy in multiple sclerosis. This CDR3 contains 19 residues. The germline V and J ends were trimmed by 0 bases and 4 bases, with 24 bases remaining between them. From germline, CDR1 is SGHNT and CDR2 YENEEA. Using immunoSEQ multiplex PCR, the repertoire was profiled, and TCRdb retains in-frame clones only, with some absent. Among over 45,000 clones, 85% to 90% were seen once, and the ten largest hold about 2%. This specimen was peripheral blood, taken in the first trimester of pregnancy. V is TRBV11-3 and J is TRBJ1-2; a weak D match, TRBD1 (5 bases). The TCR comes from a female donor with multiple sclerosis, enrolled in a pregnancy study. The CDR3 sequence: CASSLDKLVTILGRYGYTF. The CDR3 nucleotides read TGTGCCAGCAGCTTAGACAAACTCGTTACGATCCTGGGGCGCTATGGCTACACCTTC.